Shown below are 9 T cell receptor beta chains from a single sample sequenced in a study of T cell clonotyping in hematopoietic cell transplantation. Profiled with immunoSEQ multiplex PCR; TCRdb holds only in-frame clones, not every one. Among 69,000 or so clones listed, just under 95% were seen once. Sequenced: peripheral blood mononuclear cells. These receptors all come from a man in his forties or fifties in good health. Some clones in this sample may be carry-over from other donors' samples.

This sequence joins TRBV2 and TRBJ2-1; D is possibly TRBD1 or TRBD2 (5 bases each). Trimming left V 2 bases short and J 5 bases short, with 10 bases between. Germline CDR1 SNHLY, CDR2 FYNNEI. The CDR3 is 14 residues long. The CDR3 region has the DNA TGTGCCAGCAGTGAACGGACACTAGACAATGAGCAGTTCTTC. Translated: CASSERTLDNEQFF. The full variable domain, completed using reference TRBV2 and TRBJ2-1, is EPEVTQTPSHQVTQMGQEVILRCVPISNHLYFYWYRQILGQKVEFLVSFYNNEISEKSEIFDDQFSVERPDGSNFTLKIRSTKLEDSAMYFCASSERTLDNEQFFGPGTRLTVL.

The chain uses TRBV20-1 and TRBJ2-7, with 10 bases matching TRBD1. After removal of 7 bases from V and 5 bases from J, the junction contained 2 bases not matched to a gene. The CDR3 extends over 11 amino acids. Germline V gene data show CDR1 as DFQATT and CDR2 as SNEGSKA (reference sequence). The chain's CDR3 is CSVGQGDEQYF. The CDR3 coding sequence is TGCAGTGTCGGACAGGGGGACGAGCAGTACTTC.

A single count supports this clone. The chain carries TRBV11-3 and TRBJ2-2; the D gene is possibly TRBD1 (7 bases). The CDR3 totals 15 residues. V was cut by 4 bases and J by 7 bases, with 16 bases left in between. CDR1 is SGHNT, CDR2 YENEEA, per germline. CDR3 nucleotide sequence: TGTGCCAGCAGCTCACGACAGGGACTGGGCGGGGAGCTGTTTTTT. Amino acids: CASSSRQGLGGELFF.

This clone was observed once. The chain is built from TRBV2 and TRBJ1-5; 12 nucleotides agree with TRBD1. This CDR3 contains 14 residues. The germline gives CDR1 SNHLY, CDR2 FYNNEI. V was clipped by 6 bases and J by 7 bases; unmatched bases: 4. The CDR3 nucleotides read TGTGCCAGCAGCGGGACAGGGGGCCGACAGCCCCAGCATTTT. Amino acid sequence: CASSGTGGRQPQHF. The full variable domain, rest sourced from reference TRBV2 and TRBJ1-5, is EPEVTQTPSHQVTQMGQEVILRCVPISNHLYFYWYRQILGQKVEFLVSFYNNEISEKSEIFDDQFSVERPDGSNFTLKIRSTKLEDSAMYFCASSGTGGRQPQHFGDGTRLSIL.

This clone has just one count. V and J are TRBV5-1 and TRBJ2-7, with no clear D. Germline CDR1 SGHRS, CDR2 YFSETQ. V lost 0 bases and J 3 bases, leaving 13 bases between the germline ends. The CDR3 has 15 amino acids. This CDR3 reads CASSLVPLTDYEQYF. DNA of the CDR3: TGCGCCAGCAGCTTGGTACCTCTGACTGACTACGAGCAGTACTTC. The whole variable domain, remainder taken from reference TRBV5-1 and TRBJ2-7, is KAGVTQTPRYLIKTRGQQVTLSCSPISGHRSVSWYQQTPGQGLQFLFEYFSETQRNKGNFPGRFSGRQFSNSRSEMNVSTLELGDSALYLCASSLVPLTDYEQYFGPGTRLTVT.

The V and J genes are TRBV9 and TRBJ2-7; TRBD1 or TRBD2 may be the D gene (5 bases each). This CDR3 comprises 15 residues. Trimming cost V 3 bases and J 6 bases, with 19 bases left between them. The germline gives CDR1 SGDLS, CDR2 YYNGEE. CDR3 nucleotides: TGTGCCAGCAGCGCCCGTACAGGACTCCAGGCCGAGCAGTACTTC. Translating it yields CASSARTGLQAEQYF.

The chain couples TRBV9 to TRBJ2-6; 11 bases are a match to TRBD1. After removal of 4 bases from V and 3 bases from J, the junction contained 9 bases not matched to a gene. The CDR3 is 18 amino acids. Germline assignment: CDR1 SGDLS and CDR2 YYNGEE. CDR3 loop: CASSHRRDRGYGANVLTF. As DNA, the CDR3 is TGTGCCAGCAGCCACCGTAGGGACAGGGGGTATGGGGCCAACGTCCTGACTTTC.

The gene calls are TRBV6-1 and TRBJ2-5, with 8 bases identical to TRBD2. CDR1 is MNHNS, CDR2 SASEGT, per germline. V shed 5 bases and J 5 bases; nucleotides not matched to a gene: 10. The CDR3 is 15 amino acids. CDR3 coding DNA: TGTGCCAGCAGTAGCGGGGGCGTTATTTGGGAGACCCAGTACTTC. It translates to CASSSGGVIWETQYF.

V is TRBV27 and J is TRBJ1-6; possibly TRBD1 for D (5 bases). The CDR3 spans 15 residues. From germline, CDR1 is MNHEY and CDR2 SMNVEV (reference sequence). V was shortened by 6 bases and J by 6 bases, with 15 bases between the two germline ends. The CDR3 loop is CASSNRQSGNSPLHF. CDR3 DNA sequence: TGTGCCAGCAGCAATAGACAGTCGGGTAATTCACCCCTCCACTTT.